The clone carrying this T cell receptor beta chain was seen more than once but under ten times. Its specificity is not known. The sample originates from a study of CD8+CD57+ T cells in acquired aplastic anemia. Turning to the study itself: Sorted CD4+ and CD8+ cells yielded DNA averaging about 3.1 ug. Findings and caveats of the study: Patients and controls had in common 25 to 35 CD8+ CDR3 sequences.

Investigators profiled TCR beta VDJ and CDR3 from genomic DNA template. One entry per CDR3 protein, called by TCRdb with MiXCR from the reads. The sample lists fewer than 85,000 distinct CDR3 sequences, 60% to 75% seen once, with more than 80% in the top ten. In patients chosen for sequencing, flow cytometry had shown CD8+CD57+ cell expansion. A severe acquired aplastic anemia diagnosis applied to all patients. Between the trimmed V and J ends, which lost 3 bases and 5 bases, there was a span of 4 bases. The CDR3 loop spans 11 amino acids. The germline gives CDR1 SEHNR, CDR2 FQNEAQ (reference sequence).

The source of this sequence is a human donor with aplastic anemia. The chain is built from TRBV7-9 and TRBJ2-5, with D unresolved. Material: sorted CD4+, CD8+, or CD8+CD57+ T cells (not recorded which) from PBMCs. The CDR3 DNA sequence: TGTGCCAGCAGCTTTATGGAGACCCAGTACTTC. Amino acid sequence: CASSFMETQYF.